This T cell receptor beta chain emerged from a study of T cells in Graves' hyperthyroidism and ophthalmopathy. Regarding the study as a whole: From stable hyperthyroidism, ophthalmopathy was set apart by a 13 V-J model.

What was amplified from RNA transcripts were TCR beta CDR3 regions. HTBI primers were the set used in a first-round RT-PCR of the TCR CDR3. One entry per CDR3 protein results from TCRdb running MiXCR on the multiplex PCR reads. Here the sample spans nearly 600,000 distinct CDR3 sequences, more than 11% being singletons. Of note for this clonotype: Its antigen is still unknown.

This CDR3 has 21 amino acids. V lost 2 bases and J lost 4, with 27 bases in between. The origin of this receptor is a woman in her twenties or thirties with Graves' hyperthyroidism that later progressed to Graves' ophthalmopathy. V and J are TRBV12-3 or TRBV12-4 and TRBJ2-6; D might be TRBD1 or TRBD2, each matching 6 bases. Sample: blood. The CDR3 DNA reads TGTGCCAGCAGTTTAATAACAGGGAGGAGAAGCCCGGAAGTCGGGGCCAACGTCCTGACTTTC. Its protein product is CASSLITGRRSPEVGANVLTF.